One sample yielded the 8 T cell receptor beta chains listed below, sequenced in a study of shared clonotypes between healthy human individuals. Method: immunoSEQ multiplex PCR; TCRdb's copy keeps in-frame clones and lacks some. The sample lists about 1 million clones; 65% to 80% were seen once. Input material: memory CD4+ T cells sorted from blood. Subset meaning: CD45RA-negative fraction. All receptors derive from a young man in good health.

The chain links TRBV6-1 to TRBJ2-7; the D is unclear. The CDR3 runs to 13 residues. Trimming removed 8 bases from V and 0 bases from J, with 11 bases in between. CDR1 is MNHNS, CDR2 SASEGT, per germline. CDR3 bases: TGTGCCAGCGCAGGCCAGATCTCCTACGAGCAGTACTTC. This translates into CASAGQISYEQYF.

This clone showed up just a few times. The CDR3 nucleotides read TGTGCCAGCAGAGCCGGGACACCCCTCCACTTT. As protein: CASRAGTPLHF. This chain links TRBV6-1 with TRBJ1-6; D uncertain. Between the trimmed V and J ends, which lost 6 bases and 11 bases, there was a span of 8 bases. The CDR3 has 11 amino acids. The V gene's germline CDR1 is MNHNS and CDR2 SASEGT.

The chain is built from TRBV15 and TRBJ2-1, with a weak D call TRBD1 (6 bases). CDR3 length: 15 residues. The germline CDR1 and CDR2 sequences are LNHNV and YYDKDF (reference sequence). Trimming took 5 bases from V and 5 from J, leaving 16 bases between them. The CDR3 sequence: CATSSADRRDNEQFF. The CDR3 DNA reads as TGTGCCACCAGCTCGGCGGACAGACGAGACAATGAGCAGTTCTTC.

The chain joins TRBV6-1 to TRBJ1-2; D not resolved. Trimming took off 8 bases at V and 4 bases at J, with 11 bases between the two ends. The germline V gene has CDR1 MNHNS and CDR2 SASEGT. This CDR3 is built from 12 residues. The CDR3 DNA reads TGTGCCAGCGGTAGGGAATTCTATGGCTACACCTTC. Translated, it gives CASGREFYGYTF.

The J gene is TRBJ2-3, the V gene TRBV28; TRBD2 matches at 15 bases. Germline lookup yields CDR1 MDHEN and CDR2 SYDVKM. This CDR3 contains 18 residues. V gave up 5 bases and J gave up 1 base; unmatched junction bases: 7. CDR3 residues: CASSLGTSGGHRTDTQYF. In nucleotides, the CDR3 is TGTGCCAGCAGTCTTGGGACTAGCGGGGGGCATCGCACAGATACGCAGTATTTT.

The chain has TRBV2 and TRBJ2-7; D may match TRBD1 or TRBD2 (5 bases each). The CDR3 is made up of 15 amino acids. The ends were cut back, 6 bases at V and 0 bases at J, with 15 bases in the middle. CDR1 is SNHLY, CDR2 FYNNEI, per germline. The CDR3 sequence: CASRNPGTISYEQYF. CDR3 DNA sequence: TGTGCCAGCAGGAACCCCGGGACCATCTCCTACGAGCAGTACTTC.

V is TRBV6-5 and J is TRBJ1-6; 9 bases align to TRBD1. V was clipped by 5 bases and J by 10 bases; unmatched bases: 9. CDR1 and CDR2 (germline): MNHEY, SVGAGI. The CDR3 consists of 15 residues. This CDR3 reads CASSQLDRGRSPLHF. As DNA, the CDR3 is TGTGCCAGCAGTCAGTTGGACAGGGGTAGATCACCCCTCCACTTT.

This clone was found a few times. The rearrangement uses TRBV4-3 and TRBJ2-3, with unresolved D. V lost 2 bases, J lost 4 bases, and 13 bases lay in between. The CDR3 is made up of 15 amino acids. CDR1 is LGHNA, CDR2 YSLEER, per germline. CDR3 sequence: CASSQRNWASDTQYF. The CDR3 region has the DNA TGCGCCAGCAGCCAAAGGAATTGGGCTTCAGATACGCAGTATTTT.